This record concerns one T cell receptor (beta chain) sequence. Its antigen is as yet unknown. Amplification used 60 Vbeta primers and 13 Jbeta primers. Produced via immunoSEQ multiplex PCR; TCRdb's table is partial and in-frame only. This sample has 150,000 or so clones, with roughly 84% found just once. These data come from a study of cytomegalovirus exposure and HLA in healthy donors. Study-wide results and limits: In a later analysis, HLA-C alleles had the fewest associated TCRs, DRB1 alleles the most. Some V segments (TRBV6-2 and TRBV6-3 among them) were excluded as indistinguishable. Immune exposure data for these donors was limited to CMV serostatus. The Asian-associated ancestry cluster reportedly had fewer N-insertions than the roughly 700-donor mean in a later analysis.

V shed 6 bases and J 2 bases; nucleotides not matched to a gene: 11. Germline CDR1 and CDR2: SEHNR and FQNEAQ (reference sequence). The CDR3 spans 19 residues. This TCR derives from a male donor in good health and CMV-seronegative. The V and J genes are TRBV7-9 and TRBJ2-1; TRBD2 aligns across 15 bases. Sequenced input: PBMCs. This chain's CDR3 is CASSLGLAGGPGTYNEQFF. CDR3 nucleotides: TGTGCCAGCAGTCTAGGACTAGCGGGAGGGCCAGGAACCTACAATGAGCAGTTCTTC.